The 24 T cell receptor beta chains below all came from one sample that was sequenced in a study of T-cell reconstitution after alpha-beta-depleted transplantation in children. During its preparation, the TCRbeta library received unique molecular identifiers. From the PCR reads, TCRdb called clonotypes with MiXCR, one entry per CDR3 protein. The table shows about 610,000 distinct CDR3 sequences, with about 10% occurring only once. The specimen comprised PBMCs from the stem cell graft donor, sampled from the stem cell graft. The receptors were gathered from a human donor who donated a stem cell graft to a child with acute myeloid leukemia.

This clonotype was detected a few times. This chain links TRBV6-5 with TRBJ2-1, with TRBD2 matching over 8 bases. Germline V lookup: CDR1 MNHEY, CDR2 SVGAGI. The CDR3 has 15 residues. V lost 0 bases to trimming and J lost 7 bases; unmatched junction nucleotides: 5. CDR3 loop: CASSYSIGTRNEQFF. CDR3 sequence (DNA): TGTGCCAGCAGTTACTCGATAGGGACTAGAAATGAGCAGTTCTTC.

The chain employs TRBV7-9 and TRBJ2-1; TRBD2 matches at 13 bases. This CDR3 region has 16 residues. V was pared by 5 bases and J by 7 bases, with 8 bases of the junction left unmatched. Germline V gives CDR1 SEHNR, CDR2 FQNEAQ (reference sequence). CDR3: CASSPWTSGRRNEQFF. The CDR3 DNA is TGTGCCAGCAGCCCTTGGACTAGCGGGAGACGTAATGAGCAGTTCTTC. Based on the CDR3 plus reference TRBV7-9 and TRBJ2-1, the full variable domain is DTGVSQNPRHKITKRGQNVTFRCDPISEHNRLYWYRQTLGQGPEFLTYFQNEAQLEKSRLLSDRFSAERPKGSFSTLEIQRTEQGDSAMYLCASSPWTSGRRNEQFFGPGTRLTVL.

The chain joins TRBV5-1 to TRBJ2-3; D uncertain. The germline V and J ends were trimmed by 2 bases and 5 bases, with 12 bases remaining between them. This CDR3 region has 14 residues. The germline gives CDR1 SGHRS, CDR2 YFSETQ. As DNA, the CDR3 is TGCGCCAGCAGCTTCGGGCAGGACCGAGATACGCAGTATTTT. Its protein is CASSFGQDRDTQYF.

This clonotype was seen repeatedly, ten times or more. The DNA of the CDR3 is TGTGCCTGGCGACCGAGCTCTGGAAACACCATATATTTT. The encoded protein is CAWRPSSGNTIYF. The chain links TRBV30 to TRBJ1-3; D not certain. Per the germline V gene, CDR1 is GTSNPN and CDR2 is SVGIG (reference sequence). CDR3 length: 13 amino acids. Trimming took 5 bases from V and 0 from J, leaving 8 bases between them.

The chain couples TRBV20-1 to TRBJ2-7; a weak D match, TRBD2 (5 bases). V was clipped by 3 bases and J by 2 bases, with 11 bases between them. The germline V gene encodes CDR1 DFQATT and CDR2 SNEGSKA (reference sequence). CDR3 size: 13 residues. Written as DNA, the CDR3 is TGCAGTGCTAGTGTGGTCGGGACCTACGAGCAGTACTTC. It encodes CSASVVGTYEQYF.

This clonotype was found a few times. The chain is built from TRBV7-8 and TRBJ2-2, with TRBD2 identical over 9 bases. Losses at the gene ends were 4 bases for V and 6 bases for J; bases not matched to a gene: 3. CDR1 and CDR2 (germline): SGHVS, FQNEAQ. This CDR3 is built from 14 residues. The CDR3 DNA reads TGTGCCAGCAGCTGGCGGGAGGGAGCCGGGGAGCTGTTTTTT. It specifies CASSWREGAGELFF.

The CDR3 loop is CAWSKDQSKNIQYF. CDR3 nucleotide sequence: TGTGCCTGGAGTAAGGACCAATCCAAAAACATTCAGTACTTC. The V and J genes are TRBV30 and TRBJ2-4, with D hard to call. Germline-derived CDR1 and CDR2 are GTSNPN and SVGIG (reference sequence). V lost 2 bases, J lost 2 bases, and 10 bases lay in between. There are 14 residues in the CDR3.

This clonotype has at least ten counts. V usage is TRBV25-1 and J usage is TRBJ2-7; TRBD2 might be the D (5 bases). Trimming cost V 3 bases and J 2 bases, with 14 bases left between them. This CDR3 is 15 amino acids long. Germline V gene lookup returns CDR1 MGHDK and CDR2 SYGVNS. CDR3 protein: CASSEWSGRTYEQYF. The DNA for the CDR3 is TGTGCCAGCAGTGAGTGGAGCGGCCGAACCTACGAGCAGTACTTC.

This clonotype was detected a few times. V is TRBV18 and J is TRBJ2-3, with 8 bases identical to TRBD1. J gave up 6 bases and V 3 bases, and 8 bases lay outside the gene matches. Germline-derived CDR1 and CDR2 are KGHSH and LQKENI. This CDR3 comprises 15 residues. The CDR3 protein is CASSPGTGASDTQYF. CDR3 nucleotides: TGTGCCAGCTCACCGGGGACAGGAGCCTCGGATACGCAGTATTTT.

The rearrangement joins TRBV7-9 to TRBJ2-1; TRBD2 matches at 11 bases. The germline CDR1 and CDR2 sequences are SEHNR and FQNEAQ (reference sequence). The ends lost 2 bases at V and 5 bases at J; junction bases unmatched: 2. CDR3 length: 15 residues. The DNA for the CDR3 is TGTGCCAGCAGCTTAATAGCGGGAGGGAACAATGAGCAGTTCTTC. Protein: CASSLIAGGNNEQFF.

The CDR3 region has the DNA TGTGCCACCAGTGATTTAGGGCTAGCGGGAGATACCTACAATGAGCAGTTCTTC. Translation gives CATSDLGLAGDTYNEQFF. The chain combines TRBV24-1 with TRBJ2-1; 10 nucleotides line up with TRBD2. CDR3 length: 18 residues. With V trimmed by 1 base and J by 2 bases, 7 bases remained unmatched. The germline V gene encodes CDR1 KGHDR and CDR2 SFDVKD.

This clonotype has only a few counts. The chain recombines TRBV4-2 with TRBJ2-7; 16 bases match TRBD2. V shed 2 bases and J 2 bases; nucleotides not matched to a gene: 6. This CDR3 contains 18 residues. The germline V gene encodes CDR1 LGHNA and CDR2 YNFKEQ. The CDR3 DNA is TGTGCCAGCAGCCAACCACCGGGACTAGCGGGAGGGACCTACGAGCAGTACTTC. This encodes CASSQPPGLAGGTYEQYF.

This clonotype was recorded many times. The chain combines TRBV20-1 with TRBJ2-5; D perhaps matches TRBD1 (5 bases). Trimming removed 3 bases at V and 2 bases at J, with 22 bases between. This CDR3 comprises 17 residues. The germline gives CDR1 DFQATT, CDR2 SNEGSKA (reference sequence). This chain's CDR3 is CSARSSAGQGIQETQYF. CDR3 DNA sequence: TGCAGTGCTAGGAGCTCTGCAGGCCAGGGCATACAAGAGACCCAGTACTTC.

The genes are TRBV25-1 and TRBJ2-5; weak D call: TRBD1 (7 bases). Trimming shortened V by 2 bases and J by 0 bases, and 16 bases separated the two germline ends. CDR1 MGHDK and CDR2 SYGVNS come from the germline V gene. There are 17 residues in the CDR3. The CDR3: CASSERGVRGYQETQYF. DNA of the CDR3: TGTGCCAGCAGTGAAAGGGGGGTCAGGGGGTACCAAGAGACCCAGTACTTC. The full variable domain, rest sourced from reference TRBV25-1 and TRBJ2-5, is EADIYQTPRYLVIGTGKKITLECSQTMGHDKMYWYQQDPGMELHLIHYSYGVNSTEKGDLSSESTVSRIRTEHFPLTLESARPSHTSQYLCASSERGVRGYQETQYFGPGTRLLVL.

The genes are TRBV11-1 and TRBJ2-3, with TRBD2 matching 10 bases. This CDR3 contains 18 residues. Looked up from germline, CDR1 is SGHAT and CDR2 is FQDESV (reference sequence). The trim removed 0 bases at V and 2 bases at J, leaving 8 bases unmatched. The CDR3, as DNA: TGTGCCAGCAGCTTAGCGCGAGCGGGAGGGCTATTCACAGATACGCAGTATTTT. As protein: CASSLARAGGLFTDTQYF.

This clonotype was found a few times. The chain uses TRBV29-1 and TRBJ2-7; TRBD1 aligns across 7 bases. Trimming cost V 7 bases and J 2 bases; bases outside gene matches: 5. Germline V gives CDR1 SQVTM, CDR2 ANQGSEA. The CDR3 runs 12 residues. The CDR3 sequence: CSAGTVAYEQYF. DNA for the CDR3: TGCAGCGCTGGGACAGTCGCCTACGAGCAGTACTTC.

There are many counts of this clonotype. The rearrangement links TRBV6-5 to TRBJ2-7; 10 bases are a match to TRBD1. From germline, CDR1 is MNHEY and CDR2 SVGAGI. This CDR3 spans 14 amino acids. With 7 bases clipped from V and 4 bases from J, the junction kept 7 bases outside the gene matches. The CDR3 is CASTTGTGAYEQYF. In DNA form, the CDR3 reads TGTGCCAGCACAACCGGGACAGGGGCATACGAGCAGTACTTC.

This clonotype was counted between two and nine times. The chain has TRBV5-1 and TRBJ2-1, with 9 nucleotides matching TRBD2. Germline CDR1 and CDR2: SGHRS and YFSETQ. This CDR3 has 15 amino acids. Trimming cost V 4 bases and J 5 bases; bases outside gene matches: 7. CDR3 DNA sequence: TGCGCCAGCAGCCCTGGACTAGCGAGTAACAATGAGCAGTTCTTC. Protein product: CASSPGLASNNEQFF.

V gene TRBV20-1 combines with J gene TRBJ2-7; D remains ambiguous. This CDR3 comprises 12 residues. V shed 5 bases and J shed 3 bases, with 11 bases lying between them. The germline CDR1 and CDR2 sequences are DFQATT and SNEGSKA (reference sequence). The CDR3 nucleotides read TGCAGTGCTGCCTCCCAGGACTACGAGCAGTACTTC. As protein: CSAASQDYEQYF.

This clonotype was recorded many times. CDR3 in amino acids: CSVRAGEETQYF. Here the CDR3 DNA reads TGCAGCGTTCGGGCAGGAGAAGAGACCCAGTACTTC. The chain couples TRBV29-1 to TRBJ2-5; no firm D call. V was clipped by 5 bases and J by 3 bases, with 10 bases between them. The CDR3 length is 12 residues. CDR1 is SQVTM and CDR2 is ANQGSEA in the germline V gene.

The chain links TRBV18 to TRBJ2-1; unclear D gene. The CDR3 has 12 amino acids. V was clipped by 3 bases and J by 5 bases, with 5 bases between them. Per germline, CDR1 KGHSH and CDR2 LQKENI. CDR3 DNA: TGTGCCAGCTCACCTCCGAACAATGAGCAGTTCTTC. It translates to CASSPPNNEQFF.

This clonotype showed up many times. This chain connects TRBV12-3 or TRBV12-4 to TRBJ2-7; 7 bases map to TRBD1. The CDR3 sequence is 13 residues long. The trim removed 5 bases at V and 5 bases at J, leaving 6 bases unmatched. CDR3 DNA: TGTGCCAGCAGTAGAGACAGGGAAGACGAGCAGTACTTC. Translated, it gives CASSRDREDEQYF.

This clonotype was detected only a few times. The chain joins TRBV28 to TRBJ1-3, with D uncertain. Trimming removed 6 bases from V and 3 bases from J, with 9 bases in between. This CDR3 has 13 residues. The germline V gene has CDR1 MDHEN and CDR2 SYDVKM. The DNA for the CDR3 is TGTGCCAGCAGGATAATAAGTGGAAACACCATATATTTT. This codes for CASRIISGNTIYF.

This clonotype showed up many times. This chain connects TRBV9 to TRBJ2-1; D is possibly TRBD2 (8 bases). Per the germline V gene, CDR1 is SGDLS and CDR2 is YYNGEE. This CDR3 contains 16 residues. V lost 4 bases, J lost 3 bases, and 17 bases lay in between. CDR3 residues: CASSRTGGTDYNEQFF. In nucleotides, the CDR3 is TGTGCCAGCAGCAGAACGGGAGGGACAGACTACAATGAGCAGTTCTTC.